These T cell receptor beta chains were read from a single sample in a study of blood T cell repertoires in COVID-19. Data came from immunoSEQ multiplex PCR; TCRdb stores just in-frame clones and leaves some out. The data contain 35,000 to 50,000 clones, almost 85% of them singletons. The sample consisted of peripheral blood. The receptors come from a woman aged 60-75 years with acute or convalescent COVID-19. The CDR3 runs from the conserved cysteine through the conserved F or W. The order of the fields is D gene, V gene, clone size, J gene, CDR3 DNA, CDR3 protein. D genes are given only for firm matches. A clone size is listed for some rows: how often the clone was seen (once, few, many), or a class if it is expanded.

TRBD1,TRBV4-1,few,TRBJ1-2,TGCGCCAGCAGCCAGGGGACAGCTGCAAACTATGGCTACACCTTC,CASSQGTAANYGYTF
TRBD1,TRBV30,-,TRBJ1-2,TGTGCCTGGAGTGCCCTGGGACAGCACTATGGCTACACCTTC,CAWSALGQHYGYTF
TRBD1,TRBV7-8,-,TRBJ2-7,TGTGCCAGCAGCTTGGGACAGGGGGCTATCTACGAGCAGTACTTC,CASSLGQGAIYEQYF
-,TRBV5-4,-,TRBJ2-1,TGTGCCAGCAGCGGGGGGACGGCAGAGCAGTTCTTC,CASSGGTAEQFF
TRBD1,TRBV23-1,-,TRBJ2-1,TGCGCCAGCAGTAAAGAATGGGACAGGGTTAAGTATGAGCAGTTCTTC,CASSKEWDRVKYEQFF
-,TRBV30,few,TRBJ2-3,TGTGCCTGGACTAGTCGAGATACGCAGTATTTT,CAWTSRDTQYF
TRBD1,TRBV7-9,-,TRBJ1-2,TGTGCCAGCAGCTCACCGGGACAGACTCTTAACTATGGCTACACCTTC,CASSSPGQTLNYGYTF
-,TRBV5-1,-,TRBJ1-1,TGCGCCAGCAGCCCGGGACTACGTGGGGAGAACACTGAAGCTTTCTTT,CASSPGLRGENTEAFF
TRBD2,TRBV5-1,-,TRBJ2-7,TGCGCCAGCAGCTTGGATTCTATGAGCGGGGTCTCCTACGAGCAGTACTTC,CASSLDSMSGVSYEQYF
-,TRBV27,-,TRBJ1-5,TGTGCCAGCACGGACAATCTTAGTCAGCCCCAGCATTTT,CASTDNLSQPQHF
-,TRBV15,-,TRBJ1-5,TGTGCCACCAGCGATGACAGTGATCAGCCCCAGCATTTT,CATSDDSDQPQHF
-,TRBV13,once,TRBJ1-1,TGTGCCAGCAGCTTAGGCGGCGGGGGAAGTGAAGCTTTCTTT,CASSLGGGGSEAFF
TRBD1,TRBV7-2,-,TRBJ1-1,TGTGCCAGCAGCAGGACAGGCCGCATGAACACTGAAGCTTTCTTT,CASSRTGRMNTEAFF
-,TRBV7-9,-,TRBJ2-5,TGTGCCAGCAGCTTAGCGGAAGGACAGTTACAAGAGACCCAGTACTTC,CASSLAEGQLQETQYF
-,TRBV25-1,-,TRBJ1-3,TGTGCCAGCAGTGAACAGGGAAACACCATATATTTT,CASSEQGNTIYF
-,TRBV5-1,-,TRBJ1-6,TGCGCCAGCAGCCAAACGGTTTCCTCCAATTCACCCCTCCACTTT,CASSQTVSSNSPLHF
-,TRBV27,once,TRBJ2-1,TGTGCCAGCGGTGGAGTTGATGAGCAGTTCTTC,CASGGVDEQFF
-,TRBV19,once,TRBJ1-1,TGTGCCAGTAGTATTAACCGGGATCCGAACACTGAAGCTTTCTTT,CASSINRDPNTEAFF
-,TRBV7-6,-,TRBJ2-5,TGTGCCAGCAGCTTACTACAGGGTTCCATGGAGACCCAGTACTTC,CASSLLQGSMETQYF
-,TRBV5-6,once,TRBJ1-3,TGTGCCAGCAGCTTGAAGCCGACACTCTCTGGAAACACCATATATTTT,CASSLKPTLSGNTIYF
-,TRBV24-1,-,TRBJ2-5,TGTGCCACCAGTGACAGCGCGCAGGGAGGAGCAGAGACCCAGTACTTC,CATSDSAQGGAETQYF
TRBD1,TRBV25-1,-,TRBJ2-4,TGTGCCAGCCGACAGGGATGGAACATTCAGTACTTC,CASRQGWNIQYF
-,TRBV4-2,-,TRBJ1-6,TGTGCCAGCAGGAGGAGTTCCTATAATTCACCCCTCCACTTT,CASRRSSYNSPLHF
-,TRBV7-3,-,TRBJ2-3,TGTGCCAGCAGCTTCACCGGGAAATCAGATACGCAGTATTTT,CASSFTGKSDTQYF
TRBD1,TRBV7-9,-,TRBJ2-7,TGTGCCAGCAGCTTACCCACATCCCAAGGGACAGGGGTCCTCGAGCAGTACTTC,CASSLPTSQGTGVLEQYF
TRBD1,TRBV6-5,-,TRBJ1-3,TGTGCCAGCGGGGACAGTAGGAGGAACACCATATATTTT,CASGDSRRNTIYF
TRBD1,TRBV10-3,-,TRBJ2-7,TGTGCCACTATTCCGGGACAGACCTACGAGCAGTACTTC,CATIPGQTYEQYF
TRBD1,TRBV5-4,-,TRBJ1-1,TGTGCCAGCAGCCAAGGACAGGGGCGCACTGAAGCTTTCTTT,CASSQGQGRTEAFF
TRBD1,TRBV12-5,-,TRBJ1-2,TGTGCTAGTGGTTTGGCCTCCGGGACAGGGACTGCTGGCTACACCTTC,CASGLASGTGTAGYTF
-,TRBV21-1,-,TRBJ1-5,TGTGCCAGCAGCAAAGACCCCCCCGGGTGGGGCAATCAGCCCCAGCATTTT,CASSKDPPGWGNQPQHF
TRBD1,TRBV11-1,-,TRBJ1-2,TGTGCCAGCAGCCCGACAGGGGCCTATGGCTACACCTTC,CASSPTGAYGYTF
-,TRBV11-2,-,TRBJ1-2,TGTGCCAGCAGCTTAAATTTTGGGAGTAACTATGGCTACACCTTC,CASSLNFGSNYGYTF
-,TRBV20-1,-,TRBJ1-2,TGCAGTGCTCAGGGCACCTATGGCTACACCTTC,CSAQGTYGYTF
-,TRBV30,-,TRBJ1-1,TGTGCCTGGACCCTCTCCCGGCAGGGCCTCACTGAAGCTTTCTTT,CAWTLSRQGLTEAFF
TRBD1,TRBV19,many,TRBJ1-1,TGTGCCAGTGCCTACAGGGGGCTTTTCACTGAAGCTTTCTTT,CASAYRGLFTEAFF
-,TRBV11-2,-,TRBJ2-7,TGTGCCAGCAGGGCTTCCGGGACATGGAAGAACTATAACTACGAGCAGTACTTC,CASRASGTWKNYNYEQYF
TRBD1,TRBV23-1,-,TRBJ2-6,TGCGCCAGCAGTCAGACAGGGACCGGGGCCAACGTCCTGACTTTC,CASSQTGTGANVLTF